This T cell receptor (beta chain) emerged from a study of CDR3 diversity in severe acne. TCRdb reprocessed the PCR reads with MiXCR, giving one entry per CDR3 protein. The sample yields 100,000 or so distinct CDR3 sequences, around 56% seen once. Germline CDR1 SGHDT, CDR2 YYEEEE. The length of the CDR3 is 15 residues. The ends were cut back, 2 bases at V and 6 bases at J, with 18 bases in the middle. The sequencing sample was made of blood. V is TRBV5-6 and J is TRBJ2-7, with TRBD2 as a possible D gene (6 bases). This TCR came from a male donor with acne. CDR3 residues: CASSFDLNFGGEQYF. CDR3 DNA sequence: TGTGCCAGCAGCTTCGACCTAAACTTCGGGGGCGAGCAGTACTTC.